This T cell receptor (beta chain) was identified during a study of T-cell reconstitution after alpha-beta-depleted transplantation in children. General study results and limits: The study traced high day-60 TCRbeta diversity in some patients to surviving recipient T cells and thymic progenitors. At around two months after transplant, the alpha-beta T cells were reportedly derived from several hundred expanded clones that came from non-depleted graft cells. Among T cells one year after transplant, newly produced cells accounted for most counts and diversity.

Per the germline V gene, CDR1 is ENHRY and CDR2 is SYGVKD. The CDR3 runs to 16 residues. V dropped 3 bases and J dropped 7 bases, with 16 bases sitting between them. A TCRbeta library incorporating unique molecular identifiers was prepared. TCRdb reanalysed the PCR reads using MiXCR and keeps one entry per CDR3 protein. The sample consists of about 310,000 distinct CDR3 sequences, around 25% of them appearing once. Points on this clonotype: Its specificity is not known.

The TCR sequence derives from a male patient younger than 18 who had a stem cell transplant for acute lymphoblastic leukemia, so the T cells may come from the graft donor. Sequenced here: PBMCs, mostly from graft donor cells, sampled 180 days after TCRalphabeta/CD19-depleted stem cell transplant. The V gene is TRBV10-3, the J gene TRBJ1-6; no reliable D call. The CDR3 spells CAISDSSRRRNSPLHF. CDR3 coding DNA: TGTGCCATCAGTGACTCTAGTAGACGGCGAAATTCACCCCTCCACTTT.